The 13 T cell receptor beta chains below were found in one sample sequenced in a study of cytomegalovirus exposure and HLA in healthy donors. Clones were read by immunoSEQ multiplex PCR, and TCRdb kept only the in-frame ones, dropping some. The sample carries a few hundred thousand clones, roughly 83% recorded once. Sample: PBMCs. Every receptor here comes from a woman younger than 45 in good health and CMV-seropositive.

This chain connects TRBV27 to TRBJ1-2; D is possibly TRBD1 (6 bases). The V and J ends lost 5 bases and 2 bases respectively, with 15 bases between them. The CDR3 is 15 residues long. CDR1 MNHEY and CDR2 SMNVEV come from the germline V gene (reference sequence). For the CDR3, the DNA is TGTGCCAGCAGTGAGTACAGGGTGGGGAACTATGGCTACACCTTC. It encodes CASSEYRVGNYGYTF.

The chain has TRBV7-6 and TRBJ2-5, with 10 bases matching TRBD2. The V gene end was trimmed by 8 bases and the J gene end by 4 bases; junction bases not matched to a gene: 4. This CDR3 comprises 13 residues. Germline V lookup: CDR1 SGHVS, CDR2 FNYEAQ. This CDR3 reads CASGSSGRETQYF. The CDR3 DNA sequence: TGTGCCAGCGGGTCTAGCGGGAGAGAGACCCAGTACTTC.

The chain couples TRBV6-1 to TRBJ1-5, with D possibly TRBD1 on 5 matching bases. CDR3 length equals 17 residues. Germline values: CDR1 MNHNS, CDR2 SASEGT. V was pared by 0 bases and J by 1 base, with 13 bases between. This CDR3 is CASSEAPGGTSNQPQHF. CDR3 bases: TGTGCCAGCAGTGAAGCGCCGGGGGGGACGAGCAATCAGCCCCAGCATTTT.

The V and J genes are TRBV27 and TRBJ1-1; 7 bases are a match to TRBD1. CDR3 length: 16 residues. J was trimmed by 1 base and V by 4 bases; bases with no gene match: 9. The V gene's germline CDR1 is MNHEY and CDR2 SMNVEV (reference sequence). In nucleotides, the CDR3 is TGTGCCAGCAGTTCCGACAGGGATCGGGGGAACACTGAAGCTTTCTTT. Protein sequence: CASSSDRDRGNTEAFF.

The chain combines TRBV7-9 with TRBJ1-1; 8 nucleotides agree with TRBD1. The germline gives CDR1 SEHNR, CDR2 FQNEAQ (reference sequence). This CDR3 is built from 15 residues. V lost 6 bases, J lost 3 bases, and 9 bases stayed unmatched. The CDR3 DNA reads TGTGCCAGCAGTTACCGGACAGGGCGGGACACTGAAGCTTTCTTT. Amino acid sequence: CASSYRTGRDTEAFF.

This clone was found a few times. This rearrangement joins TRBV2 to TRBJ1-5; 8 positions match TRBD1. The CDR3 extends over 16 amino acids. The trim removed 4 bases at V and 4 bases at J, leaving 9 bases unmatched. Germline CDR1 is SNHLY and CDR2 is FYNNEI. In nucleotides, the CDR3 is TGTGCCAGCAGTGGGGACAGGCATTTTGGGAATCAGCCCCAGCATTTT. Residues: CASSGDRHFGNQPQHF. The full variable domain, with the rest looked up from reference TRBV2 and TRBJ1-5, is EPEVTQTPSHQVTQMGQEVILRCVPISNHLYFYWYRQILGQKVEFLVSFYNNEISEKSEIFDDQFSVERPDGSNFTLKIRSTKLEDSAMYFCASSGDRHFGNQPQHFGDGTRLSIL.

There are a few counts of this clone. The chain couples TRBV7-9 to TRBJ2-6; D uncertain. The germline CDR1 and CDR2 sequences are SEHNR and FQNEAQ (reference sequence). This CDR3 is 14 amino acids long. The V gene lost 1 base and the J gene lost 0 bases, with 1 base spanning the gap. CDR3 protein: CASSLDSGANVLTF. The CDR3 DNA is TGTGCCAGCAGCTTAGACTCTGGGGCCAACGTCCTGACTTTC.

J is TRBJ2-3 and V is TRBV30; no definite D call. In germline, CDR1 is GTSNPN, CDR2 SVGIG (reference sequence). V shed 3 bases and J shed 1 base, with 11 bases lying between them. The CDR3 spans 14 residues. CDR3 residues: CAWSPFRRTDTQYF. The CDR3 region has the DNA TGTGCCTGGAGCCCGTTTAGGCGCACAGATACGCAGTATTTT.

The chain links TRBV5-4 to TRBJ2-5; TRBD2 agrees at 9 bases. Germline trimming cut 2 bases from V and 4 bases from J; bases unmatched to any gene: 9. In germline, CDR1 is SGHNT, CDR2 YYREEE (reference sequence). CDR3 length: 16 amino acids. For the CDR3, the DNA is TGTGCCAGCAGCTTCGGTGGCGGGAGGGCGGGAGAGACCCAGTACTTC. As protein: CASSFGGGRAGETQYF.

The chain links TRBV9 to TRBJ2-7; D not certain. CDR1 SGDLS and CDR2 YYNGEE come from the germline V gene. There are 13 residues in the CDR3. Trimming removed 0 bases at V and 5 bases at J, with 9 bases between. Here the CDR3 reads CASSVAATHEQYF. CDR3 nucleotide sequence: TGTGCCAGCAGCGTAGCGGCTACTCACGAGCAGTACTTC. The variable domain in full, with the rest retrieved from reference TRBV9 and TRBJ2-7, is DSGVTQTPKHLITATGQRVTLRCSPRSGDLSVYWYQQSLDQGLQFLIQYYNGEERAKGNILERFSAQQFPDLHSELNLSSLELGDSALYFCASSVAATHEQYFGPGTRLTVT.

This clone was recorded at least ten times. This chain links TRBV5-6 with TRBJ1-2; 11 bases agree with TRBD1. CDR3 length: 13 amino acids. Per germline, CDR1 SGHDT and CDR2 YYEEEE. The V and J ends lost 5 bases and 7 bases, in that order; junction bases with no gene match: 4. CDR3 in DNA: TGTGCCAGCAGAAGGACAGGGGGCGGTGGCTACACCTTC. Amino acid sequence: CASRRTGGGGYTF.

The chain has TRBV30 and TRBJ2-7; tentative D call: TRBD1 (6 bases). This CDR3 comprises 13 residues. Germline-derived CDR1 and CDR2 are GTSNPN and SVGIG (reference sequence). Deletions cut 4 bases from V and 7 bases from J, with 17 bases between. The DNA for the CDR3 is TGTGCCTGGACAACCGGGACACCCTTTGAGCAGTACTTC. This encodes CAWTTGTPFEQYF.

The chain is built from TRBV6-6 and TRBJ1-5, with D possibly being TRBD1 (5 bases). In germline, CDR1 is MNHNY, CDR2 SVGAGI (reference sequence). V lost 6 bases to trimming and J lost 2 bases, with 14 bases between them. The CDR3 loop spans 15 amino acids. This chain's CDR3 is CASRVAGDGNQPQHF. In DNA, the CDR3 is TGTGCCAGCAGGGTAGCGGGGGATGGCAATCAGCCCCAGCATTTT.